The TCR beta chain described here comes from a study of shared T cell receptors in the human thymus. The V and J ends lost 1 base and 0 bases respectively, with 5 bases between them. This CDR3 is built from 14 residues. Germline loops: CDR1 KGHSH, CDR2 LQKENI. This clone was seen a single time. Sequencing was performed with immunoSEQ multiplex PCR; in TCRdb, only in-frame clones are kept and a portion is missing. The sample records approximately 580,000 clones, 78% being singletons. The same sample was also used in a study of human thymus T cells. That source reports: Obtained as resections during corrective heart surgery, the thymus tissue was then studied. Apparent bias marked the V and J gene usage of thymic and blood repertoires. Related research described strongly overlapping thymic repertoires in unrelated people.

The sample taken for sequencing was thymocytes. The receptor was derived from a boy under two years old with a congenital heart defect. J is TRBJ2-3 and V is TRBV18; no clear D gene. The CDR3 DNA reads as TGTGCCAGCTCACCACGGGCCAGCACAGATACGCAGTATTTT. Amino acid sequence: CASSPRASTDTQYF.